These T cell receptor beta chains were read from a single sample in a study of blood T cell repertoires in COVID-19. The assay was immunoSEQ multiplex PCR, and TCRdb's table has in-frame clones only and misses some. The sample holds 150,000 to 180,000 clones, roughly 72% seen once. Input material: peripheral blood. The source is a woman of 80 years or more with acute or convalescent COVID-19. Both conserved end residues are part of each CDR3. A D gene is named only where the DNA matches it firmly. Not all rows give a size; the values are once, few, many and, for expanded clones, a class.

cdr3_aa | cdr3_nt | j_call | clone_size | d_call | v_call
CASENSPGNTEAFF | TGTGCCAGCGAAAACTCCCCAGGGAACACTGAAGCTTTCTTT | TRBJ1-1 | NA | NA | TRBV6-5
CASSRGWAYTF | TGTGCCAGCAGCCGTGGGTGGGCCTACACCTTC | TRBJ1-2 | NA | NA | TRBV3-1/TRBV3-2
CSVGGRGATNEKLFF | TGCAGCGTTGGGGGTCGGGGAGCAACTAATGAAAAACTGTTTTTT | TRBJ1-4 | NA | NA | TRBV29-1
CASSLLGLAGDTQYF | TGTGCCAGCAGTTTATTGGGACTAGCGGGAGATACGCAGTATTTT | TRBJ2-3 | NA | TRBD2 | TRBV28
CASSLDRGSPNSPLHF | TGTGCCAGCAGCTTAGACAGGGGGTCGCCTAATTCACCCCTCCACTTT | TRBJ1-6 | NA | TRBD1 | TRBV7-8
CASSQPSGAGGTEAFF | TGTGCCAGCAGCCAACCCTCGGGGGCAGGGGGGACTGAAGCTTTCTTT | TRBJ1-1 | once | TRBD1 | TRBV3-1/TRBV3-2
CASSPQGANNEKLFF | TGTGCCAGCAGCCCTCAGGGGGCTAATAATGAAAAACTGTTTTTT | TRBJ1-4 | once | TRBD1 | TRBV7-9
CASSPRAATNEKLFF | TGTGCCAGCTCACCACGGGCTGCAACTAATGAAAAACTGTTTTTT | TRBJ1-4 | NA | NA | TRBV18
CAIGWGEISNQPQHF | TGTGCCATCGGTTGGGGGGAGATTAGCAATCAGCCCCAGCATTTT | TRBJ1-5 | NA | NA | TRBV10-3
CASSQVLTGTMDEKLFF | TGTGCCAGCAGCCAAGTACTTACAGGGACCATGGATGAAAAACTGTTTTTT | TRBJ1-4 | NA | NA | TRBV3-1/TRBV3-2
CASSSRTGNSPLHF | TGTGCCAGCAGCTCTCGAACAGGGAATTCACCCCTCCACTTT | TRBJ1-6 | NA | NA | TRBV7-8
CASSRGTSGGTYEQYF | TGTGCCAGCAGCCGCGGGACTAGCGGGGGGACCTACGAGCAGTACTTC | TRBJ2-7 | NA | TRBD2 | TRBV11-1
CASRVGSSTDTQYF | TGTGCCAGTAGAGTTGGTAGTAGCACAGATACGCAGTATTTT | TRBJ2-3 | NA | NA | TRBV19
CASSGPTSTDTQYF | TGTGCCAGCAGTGGGCCGACTAGCACAGATACGCAGTATTTT | TRBJ2-3 | NA | NA | TRBV25-1
CASSPITEKLFF | TGTGCCAGCAGTCCTATAACTGAAAAACTGTTTTTT | TRBJ1-4 | NA | NA | TRBV27
CASSMGGVGITFF | TGTGCCAGTAGTATGGGAGGTGTAGGGATCACTTTCTTT | TRBJ1-1 | NA | NA | TRBV19
CASSQGRGREGYTF | TGTGCCAGCAGTCAGGGCAGGGGGCGGGAAGGCTACACCTTC | TRBJ1-2 | NA | TRBD1 | TRBV27
CASSLDRGTEAFF | TGTGCCAGCAGCTTAGACAGGGGGACTGAAGCTTTCTTT | TRBJ1-1 | once | TRBD1 | TRBV13
CASSEDAGTEQYF | TGTGCCAGCAGTGAAGACGCGGGGACCGAGCAGTACTTC | TRBJ2-7 | NA | NA | TRBV2
CASSLWTGDTEAFF | TGTGCCAGCAGCTTGTGGACAGGAGACACTGAAGCTTTCTTT | TRBJ1-1 | NA | TRBD1 | TRBV5-4
CASSYSTGSGQPQHF | TGTGCCAGCAGTTACTCGACTGGGTCGGGTCAGCCCCAGCATTTT | TRBJ1-5 | NA | NA | TRBV6-2/TRBV6-3
CASSVQRQETQYF | TGTGCCAGCAGTGTGCAGCGCCAAGAGACCCAGTACTTC | TRBJ2-5 | NA | NA | TRBV2
CASSWGASSGGPGETQYF | TGCGCCAGCAGCTGGGGAGCCTCTAGCGGAGGCCCCGGGGAGACCCAGTACTTC | TRBJ2-5 | NA | TRBD2 | TRBV5-1
CASSSRGAGTNEKLFF | TGTGCCAGCAGCTCGCGGGGGGCCGGGACTAATGAAAAACTGTTTTTT | TRBJ1-4 | NA | NA | TRBV7-9